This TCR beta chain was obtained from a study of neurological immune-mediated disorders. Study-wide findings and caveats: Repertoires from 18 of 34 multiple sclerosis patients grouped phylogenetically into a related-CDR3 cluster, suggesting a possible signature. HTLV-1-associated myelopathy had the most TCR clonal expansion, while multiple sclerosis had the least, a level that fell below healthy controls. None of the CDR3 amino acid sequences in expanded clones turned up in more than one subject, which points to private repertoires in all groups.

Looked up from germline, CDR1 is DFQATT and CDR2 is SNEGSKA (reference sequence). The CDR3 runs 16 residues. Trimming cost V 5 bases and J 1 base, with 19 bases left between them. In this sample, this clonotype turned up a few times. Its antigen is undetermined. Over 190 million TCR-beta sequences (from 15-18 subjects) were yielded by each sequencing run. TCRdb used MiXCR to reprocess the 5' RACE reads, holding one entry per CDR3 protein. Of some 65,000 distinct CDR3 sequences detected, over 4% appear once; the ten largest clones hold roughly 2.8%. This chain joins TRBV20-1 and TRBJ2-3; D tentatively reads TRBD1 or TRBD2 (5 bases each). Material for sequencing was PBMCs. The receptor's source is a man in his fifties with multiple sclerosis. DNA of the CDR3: TGCAGTGCTGGAGGTTGGGGCAGGGCGGGCACAGATACGCAGTATTTT. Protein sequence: CSAGGWGRAGTDTQYF.